This passage covers 26 T cell receptor beta chains from one sample sequenced in a study of T cell responses to AZD1222 COVID-19 vaccine. The method was immunoSEQ multiplex PCR; TCRdb's version includes in-frame clones alone and lacks a portion of them. The table lists 150,000 to 200,000 clones, 90% to 95% of them singletons. The sample was peripheral blood, taken 28 days after the second AZD1222 dose. The receptor set was obtained from an adult who received the AZD1222 COVID-19 vaccine.

The chain combines TRBV28 with TRBJ1-2, with a weak D call TRBD1 (6 bases). The V gene's germline CDR1 is MDHEN and CDR2 SYDVKM. This CDR3 spans 13 amino acids. Trimming left V 9 bases short and J 0 bases short, with 11 bases between. The CDR3 protein is CASTGDTNYGYTF. The DNA of the CDR3 is TGTGCCAGTACCGGGGACACTAACTATGGCTACACCTTC.

The genes are TRBV19 and TRBJ2-4; 11 positions agree with TRBD1. Unmatched junction bases numbered 2, after V lost 1 base and J lost 9 bases. Looked up from germline, CDR1 is LNHDA and CDR2 is SQIVND (reference sequence). The CDR3 length is 14 residues. CDR3 bases: TGTGCCAGTAGTATAGGGGGACAGGGGGGCATTCAGTACTTC. Amino acid sequence: CASSIGGQGGIQYF.

The rearrangement links TRBV6-6 to TRBJ2-1; weak D call: TRBD1 (5 bases). This CDR3 contains 15 residues. Trimming stripped 2 bases from V and 6 bases from J, with 14 bases between. The germline V gene has CDR1 MNHNY and CDR2 SVGAGI (reference sequence). CDR3 DNA: TGTGCCAGCAGTTACGGTGGGGCCAGGGTCAATGAGCAGTTCTTC. It specifies CASSYGGARVNEQFF.

The chain combines TRBV2 with TRBJ1-1; 7 bases are a match to TRBD1. V shed 11 bases and J 1 base; nucleotides not matched to a gene: 7. This CDR3 comprises 13 residues. In germline, CDR1 is SNHLY, CDR2 FYNNEI. The CDR3 spells CARIGTANTEAFF. CDR3 DNA sequence: TGTGCCCGAATAGGGACAGCGAACACTGAAGCTTTCTTT.

The V call is TRBV9, the J call TRBJ1-2, with D possibly matching TRBD1 (5 bases). Germline V lookup: CDR1 SGDLS, CDR2 YYNGEE. Trimming took off 1 base at V and 3 bases at J, with 10 bases between the two ends. The CDR3 is made up of 14 amino acids. The chain's CDR3 is CASSVMGDDYGYTF. For the CDR3, the DNA is TGTGCCAGCAGCGTAATGGGGGACGACTATGGCTACACCTTC. Variable domain in full (rest from reference TRBV9 and TRBJ1-2): DSGVTQTPKHLITATGQRVTLRCSPRSGDLSVYWYQQSLDQGLQFLIQYYNGEERAKGNILERFSAQQFPDLHSELNLSSLELGDSALYFCASSVMGDDYGYTFGSGTRLTVV.

Comment on this clone: The sample has other DNA sequences that encode this CDR3 too. The chain couples TRBV12-3 or TRBV12-4 to TRBJ1-5; no clear D gene. This CDR3 has 13 amino acids. V was clipped by 2 bases and J by 0 bases, with 2 bases between them. The DNA of the CDR3 is TGTGCCAGCAGTTTATTTAGCAATCAGCCCCAGCATTTT. Amino acid sequence: CASSLFSNQPQHF.

This chain uses TRBV7-8 with TRBJ2-1; D is perhaps TRBD2 (7 bases). Trimming removed 6 bases from V and 6 bases from J, with 12 bases in between. Germline V gene sequence: CDR1 SGHVS, CDR2 FQNEAQ. CDR3 length: 13 residues. The CDR3 here is CASRGGPGNEQFF. The CDR3 region has the DNA TGTGCCAGCAGGGGGGGGCCTGGCAATGAGCAGTTCTTC.

This clone was recorded a few times. J is TRBJ2-3 and V is TRBV5-1; the D gene could be TRBD1 or TRBD2 (6 bases each). V lost 1 base to trimming and J lost 0 bases, with 9 bases between them. The CDR3 runs 15 residues. Germline V gives CDR1 SGHRS, CDR2 YFSETQ. CDR3 amino acids: CASSLWRGSTDTQYF. In DNA, the CDR3 is TGCGCCAGCAGCTTGTGGAGGGGGAGCACAGATACGCAGTATTTT. Complete variable domain (other parts from reference TRBV5-1 and TRBJ2-3): KAGVTQTPRYLIKTRGQQVTLSCSPISGHRSVSWYQQTPGQGLQFLFEYFSETQRNKGNFPGRFSGRQFSNSRSEMNVSTLELGDSALYLCASSLWRGSTDTQYFGPGTRLTVL.

V gene TRBV6-5 combines with J gene TRBJ1-4; D remains unclear. The CDR3 covers 14 residues. The V gene's germline CDR1 is MNHEY and CDR2 SVGAGI. Between the trimmed V and J ends, which lost 2 bases and 3 bases, there was a span of 7 bases. The CDR3 protein is CASSYTGANEKLFF. CDR3 coding DNA: TGTGCCAGCAGTTACACCGGGGCTAATGAAAAACTGTTTTTT.

The V gene is TRBV11-3, the J gene TRBJ1-4, with 7 bases lining up with TRBD1. The V and J ends lost 2 bases and 8 bases, in that order; junction bases with no gene match: 5. Germline V CDR1 and CDR2: SGHNT, YENEEA. The CDR3 is 14 amino acids. In nucleotides, the CDR3 is TGTGCCAGCAGCTTATCCAGGGGGGACGAAAAACTGTTTTTT. Translation: CASSLSRGDEKLFF. The full variable domain, with the rest looked up from reference TRBV11-3 and TRBJ1-4, is EAGVVQSPRYKIIEKKQPVAFWCNPISGHNTLYWYLQNLGQGPELLIRYENEEAVDDSQLPKDRFSAERLKGVDSTLKIQPAELGDSAVYLCASSLSRGDEKLFFGSGTQLSVL.

V and J are TRBV4-3 and TRBJ1-5, with D perhaps matching TRBD1 (5 bases). The length of the CDR3 is 14 residues. The germline V gene has CDR1 LGHNA and CDR2 YSLEER. The V end lost 3 bases, the J end lost 0 bases, and 6 bases lay between the germline ends. This CDR3 reads CASSQGHSNQPQHF. The DNA for the CDR3 is TGCGCCAGCAGCCAGGGGCATAGCAATCAGCCCCAGCATTTT.

Concerning this clone itself: Germline is not matched at one junction end, which may reflect a read error. V is TRBV28 and J is TRBJ2-7, with 11 bases identical to TRBD2. The CDR3 sequence is 15 residues long. Germline values: CDR1 MDHEN, CDR2 SYDVKM. CDR3 sequence reads: CASRTPTSGTPFLQF. DNA for the CDR3: TGTGCCAGCAGGACTCCGACTAGCGGGACCCCCTTTCTACAGTTC. Full variable domain (remainder filled in from reference TRBV28 and TRBJ2-7): DVKVTQSSRYLVKRTGEKVFLECVQDMDHENMFWYRQDPGLGLRLIYFSYDVKMKEKGDIPEGYSVSREKKERFSLILESASTNQTSMYLCASRTPTSGTPFLQFGPGTRLTVT.

The chain has TRBV6-5 and TRBJ2-5; D call uncertain. V lost 5 bases and J lost 2, with 9 bases in between. Germline V CDR1 and CDR2: MNHEY, SVGAGI. This CDR3 contains 13 residues. The CDR3 nucleotides read TGTGCCAGCAGTCCGGACGGGCAAGAGACCCAGTACTTC. Amino acids: CASSPDGQETQYF.

This clone was counted a single time. The rearrangement uses TRBV7-2 and TRBJ1-6, with 7 bases that match TRBD1. Trimming cost V 3 bases and J 6 bases; bases outside gene matches: 2. This CDR3 region has 14 residues. Germline CDR1 is SGHTA and CDR2 is FQGNSA. CDR3 loop: CASSFRDSNSPLHF. CDR3 bases: TGTGCCAGCAGCTTTCGGGACAGTAATTCACCCCTCCACTTT.

This clone was found once. This sequence joins TRBV25-1 and TRBJ1-3; maybe TRBD1 (6 bases). Trimming took off 3 bases at V and 0 bases at J, with 18 bases between the two ends. This CDR3 is 18 amino acids long. Germline CDR1 MGHDK, CDR2 SYGVNS. Written as DNA, the CDR3 is TGTGCCAGCAGTGATAGTTTTGGGGGGGGACACTCTGGAAACACCATATATTTT. Translation: CASSDSFGGGHSGNTIYF.

The chain recombines TRBV3-1 (or the pseudogene TRBV3-2) with TRBJ1-1; TRBD1 might be the D (6 bases). Per germline, CDR1 LGHDT and CDR2 YNNKEL (reference sequence). V dropped 0 bases and J dropped 4 bases, with 15 bases sitting between them. This CDR3 is built from 16 residues. The CDR3 DNA reads as TGTGCCAGCAGCCAAGAGGGAGGCAGGGGAGCCACTGAAGCTTTCTTT. Amino acids: CASSQEGGRGATEAFF.

This chain joins TRBV7-9 and TRBJ2-2; 9 bases map to TRBD1. The V segment lost 4 bases and the J segment 2 bases; nucleotides outside the gene matches: 5. The CDR3 loop spans 16 amino acids. Looked up from germline, CDR1 is SEHNR and CDR2 is FQNEAQ (reference sequence). In DNA form, the CDR3 reads TGTGCCAGCAGCTCCCGGGACAGGGTTAACACCGGGGAGCTGTTTTTT. Its translation is CASSSRDRVNTGELFF.

V gene TRBV4-3 combines with J gene TRBJ2-5, with TRBD2 identical over 7 bases. The CDR3 runs 15 residues. V dropped 3 bases and J dropped 5; count of bases not matched to a gene: 9. Germline assignment: CDR1 LGHNA and CDR2 YSLEER. In DNA form, the CDR3 reads TGCGCCAGCAGCCAGACCGTGGAGGGAGGGGAGACCCAGTACTTC. Amino acid sequence: CASSQTVEGGETQYF.

This clone was detected once. V gene TRBV12-2 combines with J gene TRBJ2-1; the table's TRBD1 call for D was not verified on the DNA. TRBV12-2 is given as a pseudogene. The CDR3 is made up of 17 amino acids. The CDR3 DNA sequence: TGTGCAAGTCGCTTAGCGCAGGAGACAGACCAATACAATGAGCAGTTCTTC. It yields the protein CASRLAQETDQYNEQFF.

The chain joins TRBV27 to TRBJ1-4, with D unresolved. This CDR3 is built from 16 residues. Germline V gives CDR1 MNHEY, CDR2 SMNVEV (reference sequence). Trimming shortened V by 3 bases and J by 5 bases, and 16 bases separated the two germline ends. CDR3 residues: CASSFSRTVGNEKLFF. The CDR3 DNA follows: TGTGCCAGCAGTTTCTCTCGGACGGTGGGGAATGAAAAACTGTTTTTT.

V gene TRBV5-1 combines with J gene TRBJ1-5, with D uncertain. V was pared by 2 bases and J by 1 base, with 10 bases between. CDR1 is SGHRS, CDR2 YFSETQ, per germline. The CDR3 runs 15 residues. The CDR3 is CASSFDGLSNQPQHF. The CDR3 DNA reads TGCGCCAGCAGCTTCGACGGATTAAGCAATCAGCCCCAGCATTTT.

Only one count was recorded for this clone. This chain connects TRBV5-5 to TRBJ2-7; no firm D call. Germline CDR1 and CDR2: SGHKS and YYEKEE (reference sequence). There are 13 residues in the CDR3. Trimming left V 9 bases short and J 0 bases short, with 13 bases between. CDR3 nucleotides: TGTGCCACCTCGGACGTATACTCCTACGAGCAGTACTTC. It encodes CATSDVYSYEQYF.

The V and J genes are TRBV7-2 and TRBJ2-5; 9 nucleotides match TRBD1. Germline trimming cut 4 bases from V and 2 bases from J; bases unmatched to any gene: 2. Germline CDR1 and CDR2: SGHTA and FQGNSA. The CDR3 is made up of 14 amino acids. This CDR3 reads CASSSGTGQETQYF. CDR3 nucleotides: TGTGCCAGCAGCTCCGGGACAGGGCAAGAGACCCAGTACTTC.

This chain uses TRBV3-1 (or the pseudogene TRBV3-2) with TRBJ2-7; 10 nucleotides line up with TRBD2. The V and J ends lost 4 bases and 6 bases, in that order; junction bases with no gene match: 9. The CDR3 length is 15 residues. Germline V CDR1 and CDR2: LGHDT, YNNKEL (reference sequence). The CDR3 region is CASSPLAGAPFEQYF. The CDR3 bases are TGTGCCAGCAGCCCGCTAGCGGGGGCCCCCTTCGAGCAGTACTTC.

V and J are TRBV18 and TRBJ2-7; 12 bases align to TRBD2. This CDR3 spans 18 amino acids. In germline, CDR1 is KGHSH, CDR2 LQKENI. With 0 bases clipped from V and 2 bases from J, the junction kept 8 bases outside the gene matches. The CDR3 nucleotides read TGTGCCAGCTCACCACCGGTACTAGCGGGGGGTTCAACCTACGAGCAGTACTTC. This sequence encodes CASSPPVLAGGSTYEQYF.

The chain links TRBV20-1 to TRBJ2-7; D ambiguous. Germline V gives CDR1 DFQATT, CDR2 SNEGSKA (reference sequence). The length of the CDR3 is 15 residues. V was cut by 3 bases and J by 0 bases, with 15 bases left in between. The CDR3: CSASMAAVSSYEQYF. CDR3 nucleotide sequence: TGCAGTGCTAGTATGGCGGCAGTGAGCTCCTACGAGCAGTACTTC.